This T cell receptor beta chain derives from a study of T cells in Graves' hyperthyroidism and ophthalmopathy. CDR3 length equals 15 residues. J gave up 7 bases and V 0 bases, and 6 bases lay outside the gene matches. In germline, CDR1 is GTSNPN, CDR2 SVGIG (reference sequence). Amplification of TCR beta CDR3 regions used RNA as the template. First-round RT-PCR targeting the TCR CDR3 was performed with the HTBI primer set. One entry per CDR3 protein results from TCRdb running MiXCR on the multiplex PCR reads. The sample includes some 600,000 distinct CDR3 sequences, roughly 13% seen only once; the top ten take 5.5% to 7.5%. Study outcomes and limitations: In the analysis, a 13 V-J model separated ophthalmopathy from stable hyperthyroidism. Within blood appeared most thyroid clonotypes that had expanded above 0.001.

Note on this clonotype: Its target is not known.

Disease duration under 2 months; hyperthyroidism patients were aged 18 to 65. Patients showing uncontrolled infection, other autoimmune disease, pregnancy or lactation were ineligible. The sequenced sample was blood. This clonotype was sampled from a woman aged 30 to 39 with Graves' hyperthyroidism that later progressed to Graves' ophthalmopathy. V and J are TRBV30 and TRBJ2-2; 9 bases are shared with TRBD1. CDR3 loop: CAWSVRDRVHGELFF. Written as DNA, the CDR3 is TGTGCCTGGAGTGTGCGGGACAGGGTTCACGGGGAGCTGTTTTTT.